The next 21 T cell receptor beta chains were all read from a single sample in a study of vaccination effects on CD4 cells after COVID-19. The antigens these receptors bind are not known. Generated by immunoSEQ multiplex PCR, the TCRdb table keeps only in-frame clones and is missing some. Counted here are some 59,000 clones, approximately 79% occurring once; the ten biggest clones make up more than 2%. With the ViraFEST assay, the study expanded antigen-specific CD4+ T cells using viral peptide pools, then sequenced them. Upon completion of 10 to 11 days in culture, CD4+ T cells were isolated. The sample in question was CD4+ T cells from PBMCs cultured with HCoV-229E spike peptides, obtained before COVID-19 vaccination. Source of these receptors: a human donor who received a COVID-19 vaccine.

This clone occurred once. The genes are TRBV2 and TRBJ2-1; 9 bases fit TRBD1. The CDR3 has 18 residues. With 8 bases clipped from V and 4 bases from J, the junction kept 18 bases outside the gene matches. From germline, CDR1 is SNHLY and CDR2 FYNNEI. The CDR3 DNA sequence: TGTGCCAGCCTCCCACACGTCACGACAGGGGGAGGGTACAATGAGCAGTTCTTC. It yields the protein CASLPHVTTGGGYNEQFF. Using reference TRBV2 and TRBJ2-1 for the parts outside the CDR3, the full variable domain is EPEVTQTPSHQVTQMGQEVILRCVPISNHLYFYWYRQILGQKVEFLVSFYNNEISEKSEIFDDQFSVERPDGSNFTLKIRSTKLEDSAMYFCASLPHVTTGGGYNEQFFGPGTRLTVL.

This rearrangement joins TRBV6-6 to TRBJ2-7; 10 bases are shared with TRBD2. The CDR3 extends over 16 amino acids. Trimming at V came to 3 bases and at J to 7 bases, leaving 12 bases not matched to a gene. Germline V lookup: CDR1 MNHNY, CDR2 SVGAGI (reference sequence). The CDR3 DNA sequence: TGTGCCAGCAGTTATAAGCGGGGGGGGACCTCGGGGGAGCAGTACGTC. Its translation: CASSYKRGGTSGEQYV.

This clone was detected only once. DNA of the CDR3: TGTGCCACCAGTGAGGGAGGAGCGAACACCGGGGAGCTGTTTTTT. It translates to CATSEGGANTGELFF. V usage is TRBV24-1 and J usage is TRBJ2-2; perhaps TRBD2 as D (6 bases). This CDR3 has 15 residues. Germline values: CDR1 KGHDR, CDR2 SFDVKD. Trimming cost V 4 bases and J 0 bases, with 8 bases left between them.

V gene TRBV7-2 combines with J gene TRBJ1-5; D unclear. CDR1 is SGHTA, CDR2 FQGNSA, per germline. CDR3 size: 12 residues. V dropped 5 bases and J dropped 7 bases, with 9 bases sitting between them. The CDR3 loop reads CASSVVGQPQHF. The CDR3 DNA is TGTGCCAGCAGCGTCGTGGGGCAGCCCCAGCATTTT. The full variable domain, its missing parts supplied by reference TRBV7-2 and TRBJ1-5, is GAGVSQSPSNKVTEKGKDVELRCDPISGHTALYWYRQSLGQGLEFLIYFQGNSAPDKSGLPSDRFSAERTGGSVSTLTIQRTQQEDSAVYLCASSVVGQPQHFGDGTRLSIL.

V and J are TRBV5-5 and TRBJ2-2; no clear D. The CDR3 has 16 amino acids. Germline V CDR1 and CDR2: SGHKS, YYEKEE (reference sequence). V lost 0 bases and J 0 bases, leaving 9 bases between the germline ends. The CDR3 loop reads CASSLEADPNTGELFF. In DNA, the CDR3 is TGTGCCAGCAGCTTGGAGGCCGATCCGAACACCGGGGAGCTGTTTTTT.

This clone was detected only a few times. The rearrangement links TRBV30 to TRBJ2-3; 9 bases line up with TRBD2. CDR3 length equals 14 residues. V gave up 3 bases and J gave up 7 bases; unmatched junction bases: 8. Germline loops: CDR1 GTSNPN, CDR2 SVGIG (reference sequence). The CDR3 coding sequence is TGTGCCTGGAGGGGACTAGCAAGAGGGAATACGCAGTATTTT. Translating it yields CAWRGLARGNTQYF.

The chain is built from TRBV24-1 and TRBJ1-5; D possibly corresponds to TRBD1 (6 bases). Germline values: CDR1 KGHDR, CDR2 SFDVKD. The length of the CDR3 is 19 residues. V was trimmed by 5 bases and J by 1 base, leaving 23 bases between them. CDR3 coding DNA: TGTGCCACCAGTGCACTTATCGGCTCAGGGGTGAGGAGCAATCAGCCCCAGCATTTT. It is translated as CATSALIGSGVRSNQPQHF.

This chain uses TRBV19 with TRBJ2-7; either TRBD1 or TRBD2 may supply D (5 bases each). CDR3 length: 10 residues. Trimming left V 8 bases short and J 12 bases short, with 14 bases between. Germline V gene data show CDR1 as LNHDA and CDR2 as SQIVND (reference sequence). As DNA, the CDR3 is TGTGCCAGTTCCGGGACGGGTCGGTACGTC. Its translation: CASSGTGRYV.

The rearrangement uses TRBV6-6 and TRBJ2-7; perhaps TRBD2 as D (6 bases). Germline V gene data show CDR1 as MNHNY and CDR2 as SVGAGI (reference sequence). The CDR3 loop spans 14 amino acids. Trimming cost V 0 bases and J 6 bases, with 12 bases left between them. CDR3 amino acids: CASSYSGGGFEQYV. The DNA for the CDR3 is TGTGCCAGCAGTTACTCGGGGGGAGGCTTCGAGCAGTACGTC.

The CDR3 DNA is TGTGCCAGCAGTTTCCCCGACAGGGGAGGTGAAAAACTGTTTTTT. This translates into CASSFPDRGGEKLFF. This rearrangement joins TRBV28 to TRBJ1-4; 8 bases are a match to TRBD1. This CDR3 region has 15 residues. The junction had 7 bases not matched to a gene; V was cut back by 3 bases and J by 7 bases. The germline V gene has CDR1 MDHEN and CDR2 SYDVKM.

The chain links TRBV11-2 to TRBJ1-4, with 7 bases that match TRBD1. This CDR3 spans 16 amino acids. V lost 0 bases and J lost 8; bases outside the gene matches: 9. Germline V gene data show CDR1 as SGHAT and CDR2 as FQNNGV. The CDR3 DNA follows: TGTGCCAGCAGCTTAGATCACGGACAGGCCTCCGAAAAACTGTTTTTT. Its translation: CASSLDHGQASEKLFF.

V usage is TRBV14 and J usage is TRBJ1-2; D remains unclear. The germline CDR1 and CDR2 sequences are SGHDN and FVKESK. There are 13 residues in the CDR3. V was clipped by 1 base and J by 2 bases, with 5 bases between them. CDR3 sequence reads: CASSQARNYGYTF. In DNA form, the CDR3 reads TGTGCCAGCAGCCAAGCCAGAAACTATGGCTACACCTTC.

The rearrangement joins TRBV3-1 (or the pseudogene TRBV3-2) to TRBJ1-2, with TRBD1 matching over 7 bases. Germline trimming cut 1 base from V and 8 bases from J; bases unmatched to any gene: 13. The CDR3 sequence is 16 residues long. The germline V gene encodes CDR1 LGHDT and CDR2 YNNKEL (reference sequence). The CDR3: CASSQASEGGRGGYTF. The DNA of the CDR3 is TGTGCCAGCAGCCAAGCAAGTGAAGGGGGCCGCGGAGGCTACACCTTC.

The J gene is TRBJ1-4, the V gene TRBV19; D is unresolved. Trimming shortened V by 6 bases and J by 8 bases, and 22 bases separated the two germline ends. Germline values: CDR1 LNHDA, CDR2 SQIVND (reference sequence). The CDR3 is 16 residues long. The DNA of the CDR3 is TGTGCCAGTAGCCCCACCAAAGGGTTAAGAGGGGAAAAACTGTTTTTT. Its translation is CASSPTKGLRGEKLFF.

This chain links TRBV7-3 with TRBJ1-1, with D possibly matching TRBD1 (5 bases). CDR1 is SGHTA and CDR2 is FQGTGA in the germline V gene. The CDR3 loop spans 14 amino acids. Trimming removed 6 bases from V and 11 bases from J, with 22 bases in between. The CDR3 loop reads CASSLSGAPEGAFF. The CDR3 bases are TGTGCCAGCAGTCTAAGCGGGGCCCCTGAGGGGGCTTTCTTT.

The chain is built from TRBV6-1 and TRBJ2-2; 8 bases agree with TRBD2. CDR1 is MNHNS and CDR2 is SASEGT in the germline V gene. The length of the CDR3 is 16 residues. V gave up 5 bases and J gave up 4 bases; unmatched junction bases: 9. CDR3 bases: TGTGCCAGCAGTAAAGAACCGGGGGGGGGCACCGGGGAGCTGTTTTTT. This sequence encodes CASSKEPGGGTGELFF.

This CDR3 is CASSYKANEQFF. CDR3 nucleotides: TGTGCCAGCAGTTACAAAGCCAATGAGCAGTTCTTC. V is TRBV6-2 or TRBV6-3 and J is TRBJ2-1; D gene uncertain. The CDR3 consists of 12 residues. Deletions cut 2 bases from V and 6 bases from J, with 5 bases between. CDR1 is MNHEY and CDR2 is SVGEGT in the germline V gene.

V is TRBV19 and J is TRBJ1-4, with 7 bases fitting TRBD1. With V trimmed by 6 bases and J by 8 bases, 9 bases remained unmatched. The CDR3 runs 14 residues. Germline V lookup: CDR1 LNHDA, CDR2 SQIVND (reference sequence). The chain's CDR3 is CASSTRGFFEKLFF. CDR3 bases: TGTGCCAGTAGCACCAGGGGGTTTTTCGAAAAACTGTTTTTT. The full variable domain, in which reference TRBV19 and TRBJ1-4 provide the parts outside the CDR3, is DGGITQSPKYLFRKEGQNVTLSCEQNLNHDAMYWYRQDPGQGLRLIYYSQIVNDFQKGDIAEGYSVSREKKESFPLTVTSAQKNPTAFYLCASSTRGFFEKLFFGSGTQLSVL.

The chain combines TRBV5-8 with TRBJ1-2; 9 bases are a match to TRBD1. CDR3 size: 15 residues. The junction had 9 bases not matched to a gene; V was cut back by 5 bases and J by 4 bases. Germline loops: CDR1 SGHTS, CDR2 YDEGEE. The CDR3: CASSGQGQGSYGYTF. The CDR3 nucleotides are TGTGCCAGCAGTGGGCAAGGACAGGGGAGCTATGGCTACACCTTC.

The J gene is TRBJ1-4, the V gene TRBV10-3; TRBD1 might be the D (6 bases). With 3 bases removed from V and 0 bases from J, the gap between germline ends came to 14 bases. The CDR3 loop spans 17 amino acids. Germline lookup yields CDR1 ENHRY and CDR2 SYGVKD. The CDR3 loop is CAISDPVRGSTNEKLFF. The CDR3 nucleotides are TGTGCCATCAGTGATCCGGTCAGGGGCTCAACTAATGAAAAACTGTTTTTT.

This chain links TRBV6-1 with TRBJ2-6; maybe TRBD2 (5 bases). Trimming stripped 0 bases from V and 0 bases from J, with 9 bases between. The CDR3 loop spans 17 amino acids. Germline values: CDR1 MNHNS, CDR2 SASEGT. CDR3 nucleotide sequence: TGTGCCAGCAGTGAAGCGGCGGGCCCCTCTGGGGCCAACGTCCTGACTTTC. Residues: CASSEAAGPSGANVLTF.